Presented here are 26 T cell receptor beta chains from one specimen sequenced in a study of cytomegalovirus exposure and HLA in healthy donors. With 60 Vbeta and 13 Jbeta primers, the PCR was carried out. The data were produced by immunoSEQ multiplex PCR, yet TCRdb's version contains in-frame clones alone and is incomplete. The table includes under 140,000 clones, 80% to 85% detected once. Sequenced material: PBMCs. Receptor source: an older woman in good health and CMV-seropositive.

J is TRBJ1-4 and V is TRBV5-4, with 9 bases aligning to TRBD1. J was trimmed by 8 bases and V by 3 bases; bases with no gene match: 2. The CDR3 contains 13 residues. Germline CDR1 reads SGHNT; CDR2 reads YYREEE (reference sequence). CDR3 sequence: CASSWTGEEKLFF. The CDR3, as DNA: TGTGCCAGCAGCTGGACAGGGGAAGAAAAACTGTTTTTT.

The CDR3 is CASSLGQGWNYEQYF. CDR3 DNA: TGTGCCAGCAGCCTAGGACAGGGATGGAATTACGAGCAGTACTTC. The gene calls are TRBV27 and TRBJ2-7; 8 bases are shared with TRBD1. CDR3 size: 15 residues. J lost 4 bases, V lost 6 bases, and 11 bases had no gene match. Germline CDR1 and CDR2: MNHEY and SMNVEV (reference sequence).

V is TRBV10-3 and J is TRBJ2-7; possible D gene TRBD1, 6 bases. Germline V lookup: CDR1 ENHRY, CDR2 SYGVKD. Deletions cut 6 bases from V and 7 bases from J, with 13 bases between. The CDR3 has 12 residues. DNA of the CDR3: TGTGCCATCAGAAAGACAGGTGAGGAGCAGTACTTC. This gives the protein CAIRKTGEEQYF.

Comment on this clone: Other DNA sequences in the sample encode the same CDR3. The V and J genes are TRBV28 and TRBJ1-2, with D possibly being TRBD1 (5 bases). The CDR3 extends over 13 amino acids. Germline V gene data show CDR1 as MDHEN and CDR2 as SYDVKM. V lost 6 bases and J lost 7, with 15 bases in between. The CDR3, as DNA: TGTGCCAGCAGAGGGACTGTCTTGAGTGGCTACACCTTC. Protein product: CASRGTVLSGYTF.

CDR3 nucleotide sequence: TGTGCCAGCAGCACCGCGCAGGGATTTAATCAGCCCCAGCATTTT. Translation gives CASSTAQGFNQPQHF. V gene TRBV28 combines with J gene TRBJ1-5, with a weak D call TRBD1 (5 bases). The CDR3 covers 15 residues. The V and J ends lost 6 bases and 4 bases respectively, with 16 bases between them. Germline V gene lookup returns CDR1 MDHEN and CDR2 SYDVKM.

This chain links TRBV7-8 with TRBJ2-2, with D unresolved. The V end was cut by 3 bases, the J end by 5 bases, with 16 bases between. The CDR3 runs to 16 residues. Per the germline V gene, CDR1 is SGHVS and CDR2 is FQNEAQ. The CDR3 bases are TGTGCCAGCAGCTTTCGCGCCTCACCTAGAACCGGGGAGCTGTTTTTT. Translation gives CASSFRASPRTGELFF.

This rearrangement joins TRBV14 to TRBJ1-2, with 8 bases identical to TRBD1. Losses at the gene ends were 4 bases for V and 5 bases for J; bases not matched to a gene: 9. Germline CDR1 is SGHDN and CDR2 is FVKESK. The CDR3 spans 15 residues. CDR3: CASSLGQGVGYGYTF. CDR3 nucleotide sequence: TGTGCCAGCAGCCTCGGACAGGGAGTTGGTTATGGCTACACCTTC.

The V gene is TRBV7-3, the J gene TRBJ2-5; 16 nucleotides align to TRBD2. This CDR3 region has 18 residues. Germline CDR1 SGHTA, CDR2 FQGTGA. The junction had 11 bases not matched to a gene; V was cut back by 6 bases and J by 4 bases. The CDR3 reads CASSPGLAGGMYVETQYF. Here the CDR3 DNA reads TGTGCCAGCAGTCCGGGACTAGCGGGAGGGATGTATGTAGAGACCCAGTACTTC.

The chain uses TRBV16 and TRBJ2-2, with D unresolved. Deletions cut 1 base from V and 4 bases from J, with 10 bases between. Germline V gives CDR1 KGHSY, CDR2 FQNENV. CDR3 size: 15 residues. CDR3 in amino acids: CASSQWSVGTGELFF. The CDR3 coding sequence is TGTGCCAGCAGCCAATGGTCGGTCGGCACCGGGGAGCTGTTTTTT.

The chain combines TRBV5-6 with TRBJ2-1; 8 bases are a match to TRBD2. CDR1 and CDR2 (germline): SGHDT, YYEEEE. The junction had 5 bases not matched to a gene; V was cut back by 0 bases and J by 3 bases. The CDR3 totals 16 residues. Here the CDR3 reads CASSLEISGDYNEQFF. CDR3 coding DNA: TGTGCCAGCAGCTTGGAGATTAGCGGGGACTACAATGAGCAGTTCTTC.

J is TRBJ1-5 and V is TRBV19; D ambiguous. V was clipped by 5 bases and J by 0 bases, with 11 bases between them. The CDR3 sequence is 15 residues long. Germline CDR1 reads LNHDA; CDR2 reads SQIVND (reference sequence). CDR3 DNA sequence: TGTGCCAGTAGTCGGTCAAGAGATAGCAATCAGCCCCAGCATTTT. This encodes CASSRSRDSNQPQHF.

This chain connects TRBV6-5 to TRBJ2-1; 8 bases match TRBD1. The CDR3 loop spans 15 amino acids. The J segment lost 6 bases and the V segment lost 0 bases, leaving 4 bases of the junction unmatched. Germline CDR1 is MNHEY and CDR2 is SVGAGI. The CDR3 DNA reads TGTGCCAGCAGTTACTCCTGGACAGGGTCCAATGAGCAGTTCTTC. Encoded protein: CASSYSWTGSNEQFF.

This sequence joins TRBV5-5 and TRBJ2-5, with TRBD1 matching 12 bases. The V gene's germline CDR1 is SGHKS and CDR2 YYEKEE (reference sequence). Losses at the gene ends were 4 bases for V and 4 bases for J; bases not matched to a gene: 8. This CDR3 is built from 16 residues. The CDR3 reads CASSPTGTGGRETQYF. The CDR3 nucleotides are TGTGCCAGCAGCCCCACCGGGACAGGGGGCAGAGAGACCCAGTACTTC.

The rearrangement uses TRBV5-4 and TRBJ2-5; maybe TRBD2 (6 bases). Germline assignment: CDR1 SGHNT and CDR2 YYREEE (reference sequence). The CDR3 consists of 17 residues. With 1 base removed from V and 2 bases from J, the gap between germline ends came to 18 bases. The CDR3: CASSLRGVAAPQETQYF. The CDR3 DNA reads TGTGCCAGCAGCTTGCGTGGCGTAGCGGCGCCGCAAGAGACCCAGTACTTC.

V and J are TRBV5-4 and TRBJ2-5; D not resolved. The CDR3 runs 15 residues. CDR1 and CDR2 (germline): SGHNT, YYREEE (reference sequence). Trimming shortened V by 0 bases and J by 2 bases, and 11 bases separated the two germline ends. The CDR3 loop reads CASSLVSEVQETQYF. The DNA for the CDR3 is TGTGCCAGCAGCTTGGTAAGCGAAGTTCAAGAGACCCAGTACTTC.

The rearrangement links TRBV6-1 to TRBJ2-3; possible D gene TRBD2, 6 bases. Germline CDR1 and CDR2: MNHNS and SASEGT. Between the trimmed V and J ends, which lost 4 bases and 3 bases, there was a span of 14 bases. The CDR3 length is 15 residues. The CDR3 DNA follows: TGTGCCAGCAGTGCCCCACGACTAGTTACAGATACGCAGTATTTT. It yields the protein CASSAPRLVTDTQYF.

The chain employs TRBV5-4 and TRBJ2-7; D gene ambiguous. The CDR3 consists of 13 residues. Germline loops: CDR1 SGHNT, CDR2 YYREEE (reference sequence). Deletions cut 1 base from V and 5 bases from J, with 10 bases between. In nucleotides, the CDR3 is TGTGCCAGCAGCTTGTCAGGTTTCGACGAGCAGTACTTC. Translating gives CASSLSGFDEQYF.

The chain recombines TRBV5-1 with TRBJ2-3, with 7 nucleotides matching TRBD1. In germline, CDR1 is SGHRS, CDR2 YFSETQ. J lost 1 base, V lost 2 bases, and 10 bases had no gene match. The CDR3 has 17 amino acids. CDR3 in amino acids: CASSLRPRGLGTDTQYF. Here the CDR3 DNA reads TGCGCCAGCAGCTTAAGACCCAGGGGGTTGGGCACAGATACGCAGTATTTT.

This clone appeared once. This sequence joins TRBV9 and TRBJ2-1; 7 bases are shared with TRBD2. Germline CDR1 and CDR2: SGDLS and YYNGEE. V gave up 4 bases and J gave up 10 bases; unmatched junction bases: 11. This CDR3 is 14 amino acids long. The CDR3 region is CASSFWSGKGEQFF. Written as DNA, the CDR3 is TGTGCCAGCAGCTTTTGGAGCGGGAAGGGGGAGCAGTTCTTC.

The gene calls are TRBV7-9 and TRBJ1-5; 7 bases match TRBD1. Germline V gene sequence: CDR1 SEHNR, CDR2 FQNEAQ (reference sequence). This CDR3 contains 16 residues. V was clipped by 4 bases and J by 2 bases; unmatched bases: 8. The CDR3 protein is CASSSDRNYGNQPQHF. For the CDR3, the DNA is TGTGCCAGCAGCTCGGACAGGAATTATGGCAATCAGCCCCAGCATTTT. The whole variable domain, remainder taken from reference TRBV7-9 and TRBJ1-5, is DTGVSQNPRHKITKRGQNVTFRCDPISEHNRLYWYRQTLGQGPEFLTYFQNEAQLEKSRLLSDRFSAERPKGSFSTLEIQRTEQGDSAMYLCASSSDRNYGNQPQHFGDGTRLSIL.

The J gene is TRBJ1-1, the V gene TRBV6-1, with TRBD1 as a possible D gene (6 bases). The V gene lost 5 bases and the J gene lost 5 bases, with 15 bases spanning the gap. Per germline, CDR1 MNHNS and CDR2 SASEGT. The CDR3 contains 14 residues. The CDR3 DNA sequence: TGTGCCAGCAGTTGGGGGGGCCTGAGGACTGAAGCTTTCTTT. Its protein is CASSWGGLRTEAFF.

J is TRBJ2-3 and V is TRBV7-3; the match to TRBD2 covers 10 bases. Germline CDR1 reads SGHTA; CDR2 reads FQGTGA. This CDR3 has 14 residues. V was pared by 7 bases and J by 4 bases, with 5 bases of the junction left unmatched. The CDR3 protein is CASKASGSADTQYF. DNA of the CDR3: TGTGCCAGCAAGGCTAGCGGGAGTGCAGATACGCAGTATTTT. The entire variable domain, with the rest obtained from reference TRBV7-3 and TRBJ2-3, is as follows: GAGVSQTPSNKVTEKGKYVELRCDPISGHTALYWYRQSLGQGPEFLIYFQGTGAADDSGLPNDRFFAVRPEGSVSTLKIQRTERGDSAVYLCASKASGSADTQYFGPGTRLTVL.

This rearrangement joins TRBV4-1 to TRBJ2-3, with 8 bases lining up with TRBD2. Germline CDR1 reads MGHRA; CDR2 reads YSYEKL. After removal of 4 bases from V and 6 bases from J, the junction contained 12 bases not matched to a gene. The CDR3 loop spans 16 amino acids. The CDR3 DNA reads TGCGCCAGCAGCCTCACTTCCGGGACTAGTCGTGATACGCAGTATTTT. Protein product: CASSLTSGTSRDTQYF.

CDR3 coding DNA: TGTGCCAGCAGTTACTCGACTCTGAGTGAAAAACTGTTTTTT. Protein product: CASSYSTLSEKLFF. The rearrangement links TRBV6-5 to TRBJ1-4; D not resolved. Germline V gene sequence: CDR1 MNHEY, CDR2 SVGAGI. The CDR3 is made up of 14 amino acids. V dropped 0 bases and J dropped 7 bases, with 9 bases sitting between them.

This clone was observed a handful of times. J is TRBJ2-5 and V is TRBV7-2, with D uncertain. The germline V gene encodes CDR1 SGHTA and CDR2 FQGNSA. The V end lost 5 bases, the J end lost 9 bases, and 10 bases lay between the germline ends. This CDR3 has 11 amino acids. CDR3 DNA sequence: TGTGCCAGCAGCGCTAACCGAGCCCAGTACTTC. Translation: CASSANRAQYF.

This chain links TRBV7-7 with TRBJ2-7; D unresolved. Trimming cost V 5 bases and J 5 bases, with 13 bases left between them. From germline, CDR1 is SSHAT and CDR2 FNYEAQ (reference sequence). The CDR3 is made up of 13 amino acids. In nucleotides, the CDR3 is TGTGCCAGCAGCCCACGTAGAGGCGACGAGCAGTACTTC. It codes for CASSPRRGDEQYF.